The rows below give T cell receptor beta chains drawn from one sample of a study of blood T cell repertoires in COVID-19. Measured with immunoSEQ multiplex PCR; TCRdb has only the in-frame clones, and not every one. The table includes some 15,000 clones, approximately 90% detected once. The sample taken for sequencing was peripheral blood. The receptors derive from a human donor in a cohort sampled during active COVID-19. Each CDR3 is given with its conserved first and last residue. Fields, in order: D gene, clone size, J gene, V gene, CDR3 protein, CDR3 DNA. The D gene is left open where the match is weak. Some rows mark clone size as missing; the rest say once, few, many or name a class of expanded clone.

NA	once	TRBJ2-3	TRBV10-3	CAIRTGTGLSYF	TGTGCCATCAGGACTGGGACTGGGCTATCATATTTT
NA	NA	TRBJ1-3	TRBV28	CASSIDSDSGNTIYF	TGTGCCAGCAGTATAGACAGCGACTCTGGAAACACCATATATTTT
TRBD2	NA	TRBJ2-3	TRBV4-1	CASSHSTSGSLGTDTQYF	TGCGCCAGCAGCCATTCGACTAGCGGGAGCCTGGGCACAGATACGCAGTATTTT
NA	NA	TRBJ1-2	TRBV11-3	CASSYSGDGYTF	TGTGCCAGCAGCTACTCAGGGGACGGCTACACCTTC
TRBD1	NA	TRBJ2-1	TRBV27	CASSDPGAGGVGEQFF	TGTGCCAGCAGCGATCCGGGGGCAGGGGGCGTTGGTGAGCAGTTCTTC
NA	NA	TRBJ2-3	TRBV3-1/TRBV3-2	CASSQGTRDTQYF	TGTGCCAGCAGCCAAGGGACTCGAGATACGCAGTATTTT
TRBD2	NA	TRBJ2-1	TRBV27	CASHSGRASWGNEQFF	TGTGCGAGTCATAGCGGGAGGGCCTCCTGGGGCAATGAGCAGTTCTTC
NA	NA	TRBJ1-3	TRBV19	CATTSEATSGNTIYF	TGTGCCACCACCTCTGAGGCTACTTCTGGAAACACCATATATTTT
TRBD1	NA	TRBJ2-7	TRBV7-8	CASSPGQGGIPYEQYF	TGTGCCAGCAGCCCGGGACAGGGAGGGATACCCTACGAGCAGTACTTC
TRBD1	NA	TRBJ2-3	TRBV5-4	CASRPDRGDTQYF	TGTGCCAGCAGGCCCGACAGGGGAGATACGCAGTATTTT
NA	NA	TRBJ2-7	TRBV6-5	CASKPGPGANYEQYF	TGTGCCAGCAAGCCTGGACCAGGGGCCAACTACGAGCAGTACTTC
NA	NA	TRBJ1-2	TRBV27	CASRRDLNYGYTF	TGTGCCAGCAGGCGGGACCTTAACTATGGCTACACCTTC
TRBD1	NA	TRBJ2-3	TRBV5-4	CASSLDRGRGTDTQYF	TGTGCCAGCAGCTTGGACAGGGGGCGCGGCACAGATACGCAGTATTTT
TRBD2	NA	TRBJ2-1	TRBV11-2	CASSLEVGWTSRTRADEQFF	TGTGCCAGCAGCTTAGAGGTGGGGTGGACTAGCCGAACCCGGGCGGATGAGCAGTTCTTC
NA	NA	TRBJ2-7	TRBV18	CASSPGGGEQYF	TGTGCCAGCTCACCAGGGGGCGGAGAGCAGTACTTC
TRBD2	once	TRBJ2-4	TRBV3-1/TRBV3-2	CASSSRERDPKNIQYF	TGTGCCAGCAGCTCCCGGGAGCGGGATCCCAAAAACATTCAGTACTTC
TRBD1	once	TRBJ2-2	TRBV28	CASRLTGVDTGELFF	TGTGCCAGCAGACTTACAGGGGTGGACACCGGGGAGCTGTTTTTT
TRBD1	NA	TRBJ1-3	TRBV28	CAIQGTGSSGNTIYF	TGTGCCATCCAAGGGACAGGGAGCTCTGGAAACACCATATATTTT
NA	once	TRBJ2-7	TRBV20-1	CSARLVSEQYF	TGCAGTGCTAGATTAGTAAGCGAGCAGTACTTC
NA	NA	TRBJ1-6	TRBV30	CAWTQGGNSPLHF	TGTGCCTGGACTCAGGGCGGCAATTCACCCCTCCACTTT
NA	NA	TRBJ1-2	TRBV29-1	CSVGGYTF	TGCAGCGTCGGTGGCTACACCTTC
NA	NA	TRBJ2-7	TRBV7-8	CASSLEGAYEQYF	TGTGCCAGCAGCTTAGAAGGGGCTTACGAGCAGTACTTC
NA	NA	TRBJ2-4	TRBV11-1	CASSSPSGITKNIQYF	TGTGCCAGCAGCTCCCCCTCAGGCATAACCAAAAACATTCAGTACTTC
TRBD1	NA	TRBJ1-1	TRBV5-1	CASSSRQGQDTEAFF	TGCGCCAGCAGCTCAAGACAGGGCCAGGACACTGAAGCTTTCTTT
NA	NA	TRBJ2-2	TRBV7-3	CASSPRGGNTGELFF	TGTGCCAGCAGCCCGCGGGGTGGCAACACCGGGGAGCTGTTTTTT
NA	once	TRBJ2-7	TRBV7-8	CASSLNIGGYEQYF	TGTGCCAGCAGCTTAAATATAGGGGGCTACGAGCAGTACTTC
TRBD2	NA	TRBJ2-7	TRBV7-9	CASSPTSGPLYEQYF	TGTGCCAGCAGCCCAACTAGCGGGCCCCTGTACGAGCAGTACTTC
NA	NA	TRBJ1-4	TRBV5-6	CASSHQQGLPNEKLFF	TGTGCCAGCAGCCACCAACAGGGACTACCTAATGAAAAACTGTTTTTT
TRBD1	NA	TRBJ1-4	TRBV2	CASSTNPQTGTNEKLFF	TGTGCCAGCAGTACTAACCCACAGACAGGGACTAATGAAAAACTGTTTTTT
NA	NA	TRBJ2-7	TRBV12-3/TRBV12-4	CASSLTGFEQYF	TGTGCCAGCAGTTTAACAGGGTTCGAGCAGTACTTC
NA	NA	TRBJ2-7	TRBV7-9	CASSQGVRSYEQYF	TGTGCCAGCAGCCAGGGTGTTCGGTCCTACGAGCAGTACTTC
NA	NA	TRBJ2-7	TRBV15	CATSREAATNYEQYF	TGTGCCACCAGCAGAGAGGCAGCGACTAACTACGAGCAGTACTTC
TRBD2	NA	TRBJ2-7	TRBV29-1	CSVAASGSREQYF	TGCAGCGTTGCGGCTAGCGGGAGTCGCGAGCAGTACTTC
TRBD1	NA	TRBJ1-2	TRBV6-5	CASRKTGDYGYTF	TGTGCCAGCAGAAAAACAGGGGACTATGGCTACACCTTC
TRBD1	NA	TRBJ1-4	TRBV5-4	CASSLEAGGNEKLFF	TGTGCCAGCAGCTTGGAGGCAGGGGGTAATGAAAAACTGTTTTTT
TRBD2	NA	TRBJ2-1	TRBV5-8	CASSLPLRGVNEQFF	TGTGCCAGCAGCTTGCCCCTGCGGGGGGTGAATGAGCAGTTCTTC
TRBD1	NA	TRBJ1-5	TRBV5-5	CASSPLTGQGAGAQHF	TGTGCCAGCAGCCCGCTGACGGGACAGGGGGCCGGGGCCCAGCATTTT
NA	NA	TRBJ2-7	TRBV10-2	CASRGRRNYEQYF	TGCGCCAGCAGAGGCAGGCGAAACTACGAGCAGTACTTC
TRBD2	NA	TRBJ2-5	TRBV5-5	CASSSGGTSGSAETQYF	TGTGCCAGCAGCTCAGGAGGGACTAGCGGGAGCGCAGAGACCCAGTACTTC
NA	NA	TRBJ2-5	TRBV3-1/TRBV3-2	CASSQSWTEETQYF	TGTGCCAGCAGCCAGTCTTGGACAGAAGAGACCCAGTACTTC
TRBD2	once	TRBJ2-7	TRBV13	CASSLGPPGREGKRQYF	TGTGCCAGCAGCTTAGGACCTCCGGGGCGGGAGGGAAAACGGCAGTACTTC
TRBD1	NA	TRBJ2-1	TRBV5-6	CASSLAGTGPYNEQFF	TGTGCCAGCAGCTTGGCCGGGACAGGACCCTACAATGAGCAGTTCTTC
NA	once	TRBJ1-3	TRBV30	CAWTLRGTGNTIYF	TGTGCCTGGACCCTGAGGGGGACTGGAAACACCATATATTTT
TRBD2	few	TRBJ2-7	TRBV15	CATSSGTSIYF	TGTGCCACCAGCAGCGGGACTAGCATATACTTC
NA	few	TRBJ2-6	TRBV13	CASSEGRVGANVLTF	TGTGCCAGTTCCGAAGGTCGGGTTGGGGCCAACGTCCTGACTTTC
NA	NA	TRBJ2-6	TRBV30	CAWSVWGLANVLTF	TGTGCCTGGAGTGTATGGGGGCTGGCCAACGTCCTGACTTTC
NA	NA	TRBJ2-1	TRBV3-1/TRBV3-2	CASSQAQGQFF	TGTGCCAGCAGCCAAGCACAGGGGCAGTTCTTC
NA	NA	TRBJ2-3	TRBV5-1	CASSFNRVGNTDTQYF	TGCGCCAGCAGCTTCAACAGGGTAGGGAACACAGATACGCAGTATTTT
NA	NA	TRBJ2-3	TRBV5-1	CASNIRGSGIDTQYF	TGCGCCAGCAACATCCGGGGGAGTGGGATAGATACGCAGTATTTT
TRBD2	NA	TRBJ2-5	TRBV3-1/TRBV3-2	CASSQATSGSETQYF	TGTGCCAGCAGCCAGGCTACTAGCGGGAGTGAGACCCAGTACTTC